The T cell receptor beta chain described here comes from a study of T cell responses to AZD1222 COVID-19 vaccine. Study as a whole: Analysis merged second doses at about 4 or about 12 weeks. Study-wide results and caveats: Unmutated regions of variants are reportedly targeted by nearly half of spike-specific TCRs.

Profiling relied on immunoSEQ multiplex PCR, and the TCRdb table lists in-frame clones only, not all of them. Among around 160,000 clones listed, about nine tenths were seen once. Concerning this clone: Antigen: not known.

Germline V lookup: CDR1 SGHNT, CDR2 YYREEE (reference sequence). The CDR3 contains 14 residues. J gave up 2 bases and V 4 bases, and 3 bases lay outside the gene matches. This clonotype was obtained from an adult in good health. The rearrangement joins TRBV5-4 to TRBJ1-2, with 9 positions matching TRBD1. This sample comprised peripheral blood, obtained on day 0 of AZD1222 vaccination. Here the CDR3 reads CASSEDRGNYGYTF. The CDR3, as DNA: TGTGCCAGCAGCGAGGACAGGGGCAACTATGGCTACACCTTC.